This record concerns one T cell receptor beta chain sequence. The antigen is not known. The data were taken from a study of response to subunit inactivated influenza vaccine. Findings and limits, study-wide: New T cells are recruited in small numbers by each seasonal influenza vaccination, according to the authors' suggestion.

One entry per CDR3 protein results from TCRdb running MiXCR on the RT-PCR reads. In the table there are 540,000 or so distinct CDR3 sequences, under 15% of which are singletons. The CDR3 spans 15 residues. V was clipped by 7 bases and J by 4 bases; unmatched bases: 9. The chain carries TRBV12-3 or TRBV12-4 and TRBJ2-5, with 10 positions matching TRBD2. This TCR came from a man between 45 and 60 years old who received an inactivated influenza vaccine. The material was PBMCs from blood, obtained roughly 45 days after vaccination. In DNA form, the CDR3 reads TGTGCCAGCACTTATAGCGGGGGGCAACGAGAGACCCAGTACTTC. It specifies CASTYSGGQRETQYF.